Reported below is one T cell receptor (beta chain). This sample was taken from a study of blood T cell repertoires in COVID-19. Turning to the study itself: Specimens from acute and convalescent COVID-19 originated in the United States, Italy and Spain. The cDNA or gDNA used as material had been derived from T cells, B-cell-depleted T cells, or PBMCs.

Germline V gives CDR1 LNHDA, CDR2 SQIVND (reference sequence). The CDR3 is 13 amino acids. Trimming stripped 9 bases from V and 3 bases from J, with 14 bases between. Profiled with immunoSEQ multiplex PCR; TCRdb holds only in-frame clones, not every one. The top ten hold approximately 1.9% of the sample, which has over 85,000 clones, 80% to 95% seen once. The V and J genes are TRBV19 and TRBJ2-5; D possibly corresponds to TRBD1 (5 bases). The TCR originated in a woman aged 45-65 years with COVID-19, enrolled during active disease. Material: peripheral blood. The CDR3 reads CASSEGREETQYF. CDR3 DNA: TGTGCCAGCTCGGAAGGCAGGGAAGAGACCCAGTACTTC. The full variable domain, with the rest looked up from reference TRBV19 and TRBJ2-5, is DGGITQSPKYLFRKEGQNVTLSCEQNLNHDAMYWYRQDPGQGLRLIYYSQIVNDFQKGDIAEGYSVSREKKESFPLTVTSAQKNPTAFYLCASSEGREETQYFGPGTRLLVL.